This T cell receptor beta chain was sequenced for a study of monozygotic twins with inflammatory bowel disease. In germline, CDR1 is DFQATT, CDR2 SNEGSKA (reference sequence). CDR3 length: 15 residues. Study-wide findings and caveats: TCRbeta diversity (inverse Simpson) was lower in IBD patients than in healthy co-twins.

For each CDR3 protein, TCRdb gives one entry from its re-call of the 5' RACE reads, without DNA. The sample has just over 300,000 distinct CDR3 sequences. Note on this clonotype: Antigen specificity is unknown.

Sequencing was carried out using blood. This sequence joins TRBV20-1 and TRBJ2-1; without DNA, the TCRdb call of TRBD2 cannot be checked. The clonotype comes from a human donor with ulcerative colitis or Crohn's disease, or a healthy co-twin of an affected twin (not recorded which). CDR3 sequence reads: CSARGTSGSYNEQFF.